Below, 13 T cell receptor beta chains from the same sample are listed, as sequenced in a study of blood T cell repertoires in COVID-19. Profiled with immunoSEQ multiplex PCR; TCRdb holds only in-frame clones, not every one. This sample has just over 300,000 clones, with roughly 90% found just once. The sample was PBMCs or T cells enriched from blood (not recorded which). These receptors originate from a woman younger than 35 with acute COVID-19.

The chain carries TRBV28 and TRBJ2-1; 11 bases map to TRBD2. The trim removed 7 bases at V and 6 bases at J, leaving 5 bases unmatched. From germline, CDR1 is MDHEN and CDR2 SYDVKM. The length of the CDR3 is 14 residues. CDR3 nucleotides: TGTGCCAGCATTAGTAGCGGGAGGGGCAATGAGCAGTTCTTC. Its translation is CASISSGRGNEQFF.

The chain is built from TRBV4-1 and TRBJ2-7; 7 nucleotides match TRBD1. Germline loops: CDR1 MGHRA, CDR2 YSYEKL. Unmatched junction bases numbered 6, after V lost 0 bases and J lost 4 bases. This CDR3 spans 15 amino acids. As DNA, the CDR3 is TGCGCCAGCAGCCAAGATCACGACAGGGTATACGAGCAGTACTTC. This gives the protein CASSQDHDRVYEQYF.

This sequence joins TRBV23-1 and TRBJ1-6, with 9 bases lining up with TRBD1. TRBV23-1 counts as an open reading frame of uncertain function. The ends lost 9 bases at V and 7 bases at J; junction bases unmatched: 1. The CDR3 is made up of 12 amino acids. The CDR3 DNA is TGCGCCAGGGACAGGGGCAATTCACCCCTCCACTTT. Translation gives CARDRGNSPLHF.

V and J are TRBV5-6 and TRBJ2-3; D may be TRBD2 (6 bases). This CDR3 is 14 amino acids long. The germline CDR1 and CDR2 sequences are SGHDT and YYEEEE. Trimming pared 1 base from V and 5 bases from J, leaving 11 bases between. The CDR3 loop is CASSLIQGGDTQYF. The CDR3 nucleotides read TGTGCCAGCAGCTTGATCCAGGGAGGAGATACGCAGTATTTT.

The rearrangement uses TRBV28 and TRBJ2-7; 7 positions match TRBD1. This CDR3 comprises 14 residues. Trimming at V came to 4 bases and at J to 2 bases, leaving 5 bases not matched to a gene. Germline assignment: CDR1 MDHEN and CDR2 SYDVKM. CDR3 bases: TGTGCCAGCAGTTACCCCGGGACAGCCTACGAGCAGTACTTC. This gives the protein CASSYPGTAYEQYF.

As regards this clone: The sample has other DNA sequences that encode this CDR3 too. The V gene is TRBV7-9, the J gene TRBJ2-7, with 10 bases aligning to TRBD2. The V gene's germline CDR1 is SEHNR and CDR2 FQNEAQ (reference sequence). The CDR3 has 15 amino acids. V shed 5 bases, J shed 2 bases, and the junction held 6 bases outside the gene matches. The CDR3 loop reads CASSPLTSGTYEQYF. CDR3 bases: TGTGCCAGCAGCCCCCTCACTAGCGGGACCTACGAGCAGTACTTC.

The chain joins TRBV4-2 to TRBJ2-2; maybe TRBD1 (6 bases). Trimming cost V 4 bases and J 4 bases, with 16 bases left between them. The CDR3 spans 16 residues. In germline, CDR1 is LGHNA, CDR2 YNFKEQ. CDR3 residues: CASSPSGVSVTGELFF. As DNA, the CDR3 is TGTGCCAGCAGCCCGTCAGGGGTATCTGTCACCGGGGAGCTGTTTTTT.

The chain combines TRBV5-6 with TRBJ2-7; possibly TRBD2 for D (6 bases). Germline V gives CDR1 SGHDT, CDR2 YYEEEE. This CDR3 spans 13 amino acids. V lost 3 bases and J lost 2, with 9 bases in between. CDR3 nucleotides: TGTGCCAGCAGCTCAGGGAGGACCTACGAGCAGTACTTC. This sequence encodes CASSSGRTYEQYF.

The J gene is TRBJ2-1, the V gene TRBV19; weak D call: TRBD2 (7 bases). The CDR3 spans 16 residues. Trimming left V 4 bases short and J 6 bases short, with 19 bases between. CDR1 LNHDA and CDR2 SQIVND come from the germline V gene (reference sequence). The CDR3 loop is CASSNPRGANSNEQFF. The CDR3, as DNA: TGTGCCAGTAGTAACCCACGGGGGGCGAACTCCAATGAGCAGTTCTTC.

The genes are TRBV29-1 and TRBJ1-1; possible D gene TRBD1, 6 bases. V lost 3 bases to trimming and J lost 0 bases, with 17 bases between them. The CDR3 is 16 residues long. Germline CDR1 reads SQVTM; CDR2 reads ANQGSEA. CDR3 in amino acids: CSVDPPTGLMNTEAFF. CDR3 coding DNA: TGCAGCGTTGATCCTCCGACAGGTCTCATGAACACTGAAGCTTTCTTT.

This rearrangement joins TRBV19 to TRBJ1-1; 10 nucleotides line up with TRBD1. Germline assignment: CDR1 LNHDA and CDR2 SQIVND (reference sequence). This CDR3 region has 16 residues. V lost 4 bases, J lost 0 bases, and 5 bases stayed unmatched. The DNA for the CDR3 is TGTGCCAGTAGTACGCCGGACAGGGGGATGAACACTGAAGCTTTCTTT. Translated: CASSTPDRGMNTEAFF.

This sequence joins TRBV24-1 and TRBJ1-2; weak D call: TRBD1 (5 bases). Between the trimmed V and J ends, which lost 3 bases and 4 bases, there was a span of 14 bases. The CDR3 consists of 15 residues. Germline V CDR1 and CDR2: KGHDR, SFDVKD. The CDR3 loop is CATSDPQARAYGYTF. The CDR3 DNA follows: TGTGCCACCAGTGATCCCCAGGCCAGGGCCTATGGCTACACCTTC.

This clone has just a few counts. The rearrangement links TRBV28 to TRBJ2-3; 11 nucleotides agree with TRBD2. Trimming removed 6 bases from V and 2 bases from J; junction bases left unmatched: 4. Germline CDR1 reads MDHEN; CDR2 reads SYDVKM. This CDR3 comprises 15 residues. CDR3 nucleotides: TGTGCCAGCAGGGGACTAGCGGAGTTCACAGATACGCAGTATTTT. Translating it yields CASRGLAEFTDTQYF.